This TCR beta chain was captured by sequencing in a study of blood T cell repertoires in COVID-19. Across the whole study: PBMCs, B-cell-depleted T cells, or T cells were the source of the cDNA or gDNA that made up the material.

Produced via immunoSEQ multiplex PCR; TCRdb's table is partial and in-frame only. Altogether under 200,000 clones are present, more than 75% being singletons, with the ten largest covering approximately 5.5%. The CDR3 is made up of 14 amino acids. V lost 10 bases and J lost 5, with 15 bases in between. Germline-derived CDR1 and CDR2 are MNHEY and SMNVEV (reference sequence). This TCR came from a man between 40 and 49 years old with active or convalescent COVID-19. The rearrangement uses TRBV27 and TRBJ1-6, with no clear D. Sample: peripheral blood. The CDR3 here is CATSLEVDNSPLHF. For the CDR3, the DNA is TGTGCCACCTCCCTCGAGGTGGATAATTCACCCCTCCACTTT.